This T cell receptor beta chain was sequenced during a study of T cell changes during pregnancy in multiple sclerosis. CDR1 LNHDA and CDR2 SQIVND come from the germline V gene (reference sequence). The ends were cut back, 5 bases at V and 4 bases at J, with 14 bases in the middle. The CDR3 runs 14 residues. Generated by immunoSEQ multiplex PCR, the TCRdb table keeps only in-frame clones and is missing some. The sample lists almost 50,000 clones, over 80% occurring once. The sample here was CD8+ T cells from peripheral blood mononuclear cells, taken after pregnancy. The J gene is TRBJ1-1, the V gene TRBV19; D is perhaps TRBD1 (5 bases). This receptor was taken from a female donor with multiple sclerosis, enrolled in a pregnancy study. The CDR3: CASSYGGVGTEAFF. The CDR3 coding sequence is TGTGCCAGTAGTTATGGGGGGGTTGGCACTGAAGCTTTCTTT.